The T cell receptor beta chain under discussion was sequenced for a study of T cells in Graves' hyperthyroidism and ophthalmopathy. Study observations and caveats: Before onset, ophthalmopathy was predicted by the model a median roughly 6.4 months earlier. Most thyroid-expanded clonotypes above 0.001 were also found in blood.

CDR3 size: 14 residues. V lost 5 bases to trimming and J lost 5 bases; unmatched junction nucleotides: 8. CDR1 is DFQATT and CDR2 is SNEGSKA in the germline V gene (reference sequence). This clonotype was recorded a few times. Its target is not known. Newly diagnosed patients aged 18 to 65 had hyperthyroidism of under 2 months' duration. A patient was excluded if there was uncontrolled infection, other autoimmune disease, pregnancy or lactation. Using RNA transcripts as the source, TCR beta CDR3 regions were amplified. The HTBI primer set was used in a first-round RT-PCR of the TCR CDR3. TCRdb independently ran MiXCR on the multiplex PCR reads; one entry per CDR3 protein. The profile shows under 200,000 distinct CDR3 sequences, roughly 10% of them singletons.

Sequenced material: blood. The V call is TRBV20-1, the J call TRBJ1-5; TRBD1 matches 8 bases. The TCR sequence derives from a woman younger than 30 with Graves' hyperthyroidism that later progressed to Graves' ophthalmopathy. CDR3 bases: TGCAGTGCTCCTCCCCACAGGGGGTATCAGCCCCAGCATTTT. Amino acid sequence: CSAPPHRGYQPQHF.